Shown below are 18 T cell receptor beta chains from a single sample sequenced in a study of blood T cells in healthy people across ages. A second PCR of about 6 to 12 cycles used a sample-barcoded 5' primer and a J-beta primer mix. TCRdb re-called the 5' RACE reads with MiXCR, one entry per CDR3 protein. The data show 800,000 to 1,300,000 distinct CDR3 sequences, 20% to 25% seen once. These data were also filed under a second study, of T cells of mothers and their children.

Sequences were obtained from blood. These receptors were taken from a girl aged 2 to 10 in good health.

This chain joins TRBV20-1 and TRBJ2-7; D is undetermined. CDR1 is DFQATT, CDR2 SNEGSKA, per germline (reference sequence). Between the trimmed V and J ends, which lost 1 base and 1 base, there was a span of 11 bases. The CDR3 is made up of 14 amino acids. The CDR3 DNA is TGCAGTGCTAGAGGTTCTAGTCAGTCCTACGAGCAGTACTTC. This encodes CSARGSSQSYEQYF.

A remark on this clonotype: No DNA is shown, since the ends of the CDR3 on it are uncertain; the CDR3 is the one TCRdb lists. The chain joins TRBV12-3 or TRBV12-4 to TRBJ1-2; the DNA was not compared with TRBD1, the D call given in the table. The CDR3 length is 14 residues, termini included. The CDR3 is CASSFLAGNYGYTF.

This clonotype was seen only a few times. The V call is TRBV2, the J call TRBJ2-5, with 8 nucleotides matching TRBD1. Germline loops: CDR1 SNHLY, CDR2 FYNNEI. The CDR3 sequence is 14 residues long. V gave up 8 bases and J gave up 0 bases; unmatched junction bases: 5. CDR3 loop: CASAGGTYQETQYF. CDR3 nucleotides: TGTGCCAGCGCAGGGGGCACGTACCAAGAGACCCAGTACTTC.

The chain has TRBV29-1 and TRBJ1-2, with a tentative D call TRBD1 (5 bases). CDR3 length: 12 amino acids. The germline V and J ends were trimmed by 5 bases and 2 bases, with 9 bases remaining between them. Per the germline V gene, CDR1 is SQVTM and CDR2 is ANQGSEA. The CDR3 protein is CSVHKGNYGYTF. The CDR3 nucleotides read TGCAGCGTTCATAAGGGGAACTATGGCTACACCTTC.

The chain combines TRBV20-1 with TRBJ2-7, with D hard to call. Trimming left V 0 bases short and J 2 bases short, with 8 bases between. Germline-derived CDR1 and CDR2 are DFQATT and SNEGSKA (reference sequence). CDR3 length: 13 amino acids. The CDR3 reads CSARDPGAYEQYF. The DNA of the CDR3 is TGCAGTGCTAGAGATCCAGGCGCCTACGAGCAGTACTTC.

The chain links TRBV28 to TRBJ2-6; possible D gene TRBD1, 6 bases. CDR1 is MDHEN, CDR2 SYDVKM, per germline. Trimming removed 1 base from V and 0 bases from J, with 22 bases in between. This CDR3 comprises 21 residues. CDR3 sequence (DNA): TGTGCCAGCAGTTTATTGGACCCCCGGGACACTAAATCCTCTGGGGCCAACGTCCTGACTTTC. Amino acid sequence: CASSLLDPRDTKSSGANVLTF. Together with reference TRBV28 and TRBJ2-6, the CDR3 gives the full variable domain: DVKVTQSSRYLVKRTGEKVFLECVQDMDHENMFWYRQDPGLGLRLIYFSYDVKMKEKGDIPEGYSVSREKKERFSLILESASTNQTSMYLCASSLLDPRDTKSSGANVLTFGAGSRLTVL.

This clonotype has a handful of counts. V usage is TRBV10-3 and J usage is TRBJ1-2; no definite D call. Germline V gives CDR1 ENHRY, CDR2 SYGVKD. CDR3 length equals 11 residues. The V and J ends lost 2 bases and 8 bases respectively, with 6 bases between them. CDR3 in DNA: TGTGCCATCAGTGAGACTCGGGGCTACACCTTC. This encodes CAISETRGYTF.

The rearrangement links TRBV25-1 to TRBJ2-4; D remains unclear. The V gene lost 4 bases and the J gene lost 8 bases, with 12 bases spanning the gap. This CDR3 comprises 13 residues. CDR1 MGHDK and CDR2 SYGVNS come from the germline V gene. The DNA for the CDR3 is TGTGCCAGCAGTGCAAACGAGACGTACATTCAGTACTTC. Translating it yields CASSANETYIQYF.

This clonotype turned up a few times. In nucleotides, the CDR3 is TGTGCCAGCAGTTACGAGCCCCATGCCGCGCAGTACTTC. This codes for CASSYEPHAAQYF. This chain connects TRBV6-5 to TRBJ2-7; D not certain. Germline V gene sequence: CDR1 MNHEY, CDR2 SVGAGI. The CDR3 consists of 13 residues. V lost 2 bases, J lost 9 bases, and 14 bases lay in between.

In its sample, this clonotype was seen a few times. V and J are TRBV7-2 and TRBJ2-4; D is perhaps TRBD1 or TRBD2 (6 bases each). The CDR3 consists of 16 residues. V lost 1 base and J lost 1, with 11 bases in between. Germline V gene sequence: CDR1 SGHTA, CDR2 FQGNSA. CDR3 region: CASSLVIGGAKNIQYF. The CDR3, as DNA: TGTGCCAGCAGCTTAGTAATAGGGGGGGCCAAAAACATTCAGTACTTC.

This clonotype came up a few times. One end of the junction fails to match germline, which may point to a read error. The chain carries TRBV28 and TRBJ2-1, with 7 bases matching TRBD1. CDR3 length: 16 amino acids. Germline-derived CDR1 and CDR2 are MDHEN and SYDVKM. The CDR3 protein is CASSPLGQEGYNERFF. In nucleotides, the CDR3 is TGTGCCAGCAGTCCCCTCGGACAGGAAGGCTACAATGAGCGGTTCTTC.

This clonotype appeared a few times. The chain joins TRBV20-1 to TRBJ1-2; D is perhaps TRBD1 (5 bases). The CDR3 extends over 13 amino acids. CDR1 is DFQATT, CDR2 SNEGSKA, per germline (reference sequence). V was pared by 5 bases and J by 0 bases, with 10 bases between. DNA for the CDR3: TGCAGTGCTGGGCAGGGAGCTAACTATGGCTACACCTTC. Its translation: CSAGQGANYGYTF.

J is TRBJ1-2 and V is TRBV4-1; 7 positions match TRBD1. The V gene's germline CDR1 is MGHRA and CDR2 YSYEKL. The junction had 2 bases not matched to a gene; V was cut back by 3 bases and J by 4 bases. The CDR3 is 13 amino acids. The CDR3 spells CASSQGQPYGYTF. For the CDR3, the DNA is TGCGCCAGCAGCCAGGGACAGCCCTATGGCTACACCTTC.

The chain recombines TRBV19 with TRBJ1-5, with a weak D call TRBD1 (5 bases). The germline V and J ends were trimmed by 7 bases and 7 bases, with 11 bases remaining between them. Germline V lookup: CDR1 LNHDA, CDR2 SQIVND (reference sequence). The CDR3 is 12 residues long. Here the CDR3 reads CASTRGEQPQHF. The CDR3 nucleotides read TGTGCCAGTACGAGGGGAGAACAGCCCCAGCATTTT.

V gene TRBV7-9 combines with J gene TRBJ2-5; tentative D call: TRBD2 (5 bases). Deletions cut 2 bases from V and 4 bases from J, with 8 bases between. The CDR3 is made up of 13 amino acids. Germline V gene data show CDR1 as SEHNR and CDR2 as FQNEAQ (reference sequence). The CDR3 reads CASSLLEGETQYF. The CDR3 DNA is TGTGCCAGCAGCTTATTAGAGGGAGAGACCCAGTACTTC.

The chain joins TRBV12-3 or TRBV12-4 to TRBJ2-1, with D tentatively TRBD2 (6 bases). This CDR3 spans 13 amino acids. Trimming took off 10 bases at V and 3 bases at J, with 13 bases between the two ends. CDR3 amino acids: CATLAKGYNEQFF. CDR3 coding DNA: TGTGCCACCCTAGCGAAAGGCTACAATGAGCAGTTCTTC.

Worth noting for this clonotype: This CDR3 is missing its conserved last phenylalanine or tryptophan, likely due to a read error. The chain is built from TRBV7-9 and TRBJ1-1; D uncertain. V shed 1 base and J shed 10 bases, with 13 bases lying between them. Looked up from germline, CDR1 is SEHNR and CDR2 is FQNEAQ (reference sequence). The CDR3 spans 13 residues. The CDR3, as DNA: TGTGCCAGCAGCTTAGTCAATAGGGAAGGAGCTTTCTCT. Translating gives CASSLVNREGAFS.

Only a few counts were recorded for this clonotype. V gene TRBV27 combines with J gene TRBJ2-1; 10 bases fit TRBD2. Germline assignment: CDR1 MNHEY and CDR2 SMNVEV (reference sequence). The CDR3 length is 16 residues. The ends lost 4 bases at V and 6 bases at J; junction bases unmatched: 9. CDR3 bases: TGTGCCAGCAGTTCGGTGAGGCCTAGCGGGAGCAATGAGCAGTTCTTC. Translating it yields CASSSVRPSGSNEQFF.